The source of this T cell receptor beta chain is a study of blood T cell repertoires in COVID-19. Germline values: CDR1 SGHTA, CDR2 FQGNSA. The length of the CDR3 is 13 residues. V was trimmed by 1 base and J by 8 bases, leaving 11 bases between them. This clone was seen a single time. Source study methods: Estimated nucleated cell counts came from reference gene primer amplification. The method was immunoSEQ multiplex PCR; TCRdb's version includes in-frame clones alone and lacks a portion of them. From that table come the V and J calls and clone size; the DNA was used to work out D and trimming. The data hold about 29,000 clones, with around 85% observed a single time.

The sequencing input was peripheral blood. This chain links TRBV7-2 with TRBJ1-2; D ambiguous. This TCR derives from a human donor with active COVID-19. The donor label of this sample is uncertain. The CDR3 here is CASSLDPQLGYTF. In DNA, the CDR3 is TGTGCCAGCAGCTTAGACCCCCAGTTGGGCTACACCTTC. Supplemented by reference TRBV7-2 and TRBJ1-2, the full variable domain reads GAGVSQSPSNKVTEKGKDVELRCDPISGHTALYWYRQSLGQGLEFLIYFQGNSAPDKSGLPSDRFSAERTGGSVSTLTIQRTQQEDSAVYLCASSLDPQLGYTFGSGTRLTVV.